Listed below are T cell receptor beta chains from one sample, sequenced in a study of blood T cell repertoires in COVID-19. Clones were read by immunoSEQ multiplex PCR, and TCRdb kept only the in-frame ones, dropping some. The sample comprises roughly 440,000 clones, roughly 88% of which are singletons, and roughly 12% rests with the top ten. Material: peripheral blood. These receptors were collected from a woman in her forties or fifties with COVID-19, enrolled during active disease. Both conserved end residues are part of each CDR3. A D gene is named only where the DNA matches it firmly. For some rows the clone size is stated as once, few or many, or as a class when expanded; others skip it.

TRBV23-1	-	TRBJ2-7	-	CASTSPAGTRKDEQYF	TGCGCCAGCACTTCTCCAGCCGGGACACGAAAAGACGAGCAGTACTTC
TRBV15	-	TRBJ2-7	-	CATSRERRVYEQYF	TGTGCCACCAGCAGAGAAAGGAGGGTCTACGAGCAGTACTTC
TRBV5-4	-	TRBJ1-2	-	CASSLGGLRNGYTF	TGTGCCAGCAGCTTGGGCGGATTGAGGAATGGCTACACCTTC
TRBV5-4	TRBD1	TRBJ1-2	-	CASSLTGAPNYGYTF	TGTGCCAGCAGCTTAACAGGGGCCCCTAACTATGGCTACACCTTC
TRBV7-8	-	TRBJ1-5	-	CASSLVTGGGPQHF	TGTGCCAGCAGCTTAGTAACGGGAGGTGGGCCCCAGCATTTT
TRBV19	-	TRBJ1-5	-	CASSQYTRLTNQPQHF	TGTGCCAGTAGTCAATATACACGGCTGACTAATCAGCCCCAGCATTTT
TRBV10-3	-	TRBJ1-2	-	CAISESEGFYGYTF	TGTGCCATCAGTGAGTCGGAGGGATTCTATGGCTACACCTTC
TRBV7-2	-	TRBJ1-4	-	CASSDTPGSRFNEKLFF	TGTGCCAGCAGCGATACTCCCGGGAGCAGGTTTAATGAAAAACTGTTTTTT
TRBV7-6	TRBD1	TRBJ1-3	-	CASSLEVQKGAPGNTIYF	TGTGCCAGCAGCTTAGAGGTCCAGAAGGGGGCACCTGGAAACACCATATATTTT
TRBV12-3/TRBV12-4	TRBD2	TRBJ2-2	-	CASSEAGAGELFF	TGTGCCAGCAGCGAAGCGGGGGCCGGGGAGCTGTTTTTT
TRBV2	TRBD1	TRBJ2-3	once	CASRGQGLGTQYF	TGTGCCAGCAGAGGACAGGGGCTAGGGACGCAGTATTTT
TRBV6-6	TRBD2	TRBJ2-7	-	CASSAGGMPYEQYF	TGTGCCAGCAGCGCGGGGGGGATGCCCTACGAGCAGTACTTC
TRBV7-9	TRBD1	TRBJ2-7	-	CASSWDRASSYEQYF	TGTGCCAGCAGCTGGGACAGGGCGAGCTCCTACGAGCAGTACTTC
TRBV4-1	-	TRBJ1-1	-	CASSQDGASVNTEAFF	TGCGCCAGCAGCCAAGATGGGGCCTCCGTGAACACTGAAGCTTTCTTT
TRBV7-2	TRBD1	TRBJ2-1	-	CASSLDRADYNEQFF	TGTGCCAGCAGTTTGGACAGGGCGGATTACAATGAGCAGTTCTTC
TRBV30	TRBD1	TRBJ2-3	-	CAWTVGQGSTDTQYF	TGTGCCTGGACCGTAGGACAGGGGAGCACAGATACGCAGTATTTT
TRBV2	-	TRBJ1-2	-	CAAGIGYTF	TGTGCAGCAGGTATCGGCTACACCTTC
TRBV5-6	TRBD1	TRBJ1-2	-	CASSPEGTGDPFYGYTF	TGTGCCAGCAGCCCCGAAGGGACAGGGGACCCCTTCTATGGCTACACCTTC
TRBV18	TRBD1	TRBJ1-1	-	CASSWDSLFTEAFF	TGTGCCAGCTCTTGGGACAGTCTCTTTACTGAAGCTTTCTTT
TRBV7-9	TRBD1	TRBJ1-5	-	CASGGGSPTGDYSNQPQHF	TGTGCCAGCGGGGGAGGGTCCCCGACAGGGGATTATAGCAATCAGCCCCAGCATTTT
TRBV7-2	TRBD2	TRBJ2-1	-	CASSRTSGNQINNEQFF	TGTGCCAGCAGCCGGACTAGCGGGAATCAAATCAACAATGAGCAGTTCTTC
TRBV5-4	-	TRBJ2-2	-	CASSPRVAGELFF	TGTGCCAGCAGCCCGAGGGTAGCCGGGGAGCTGTTTTTT
TRBV5-1	-	TRBJ2-2	-	CASSLDYYTGELFF	TGCGCCAGCAGCTTGGACTACTACACCGGGGAGCTGTTTTTT
TRBV19	-	TRBJ1-1	-	CASSIPQGLNTEAFF	TGTGCCAGTAGTATTCCCCAGGGTTTGAACACTGAAGCTTTCTTT
TRBV5-8	TRBD1	TRBJ2-4	-	CASSWLTVRDRGNIQYF	TGTGCCAGCAGCTGGTTAACAGTCCGGGACAGGGGAAACATTCAGTACTTC
TRBV6-5	-	TRBJ1-4	-	CASSSRTGFNEKLFF	TGTGCCAGCAGTTCCCGGACGGGATTTAATGAAAAACTGTTTTTT
TRBV18	-	TRBJ1-5	-	CASSPSGGGNQPQHF	TGTGCCAGCTCACCCTCGGGAGGGGGCAATCAGCCCCAGCATTTT
TRBV3-1/TRBV3-2	-	TRBJ1-1	-	CASSQLGANTEAFF	TGTGCCAGCAGCCAACTGGGGGCGAACACTGAAGCTTTCTTT
TRBV27	-	TRBJ2-7	-	CASSQEQGDEQYF	TGTGCCAGCAGTCAGGAACAGGGAGACGAGCAGTACTTC
TRBV29-1	-	TRBJ1-1	-	CSVSGGIPEAFF	TGCAGCGTTTCGGGGGGGATTCCTGAAGCTTTCTTT
TRBV2	TRBD2	TRBJ2-1	-	CASGSASGGFYNEQFF	TGTGCCAGCGGGTCGGCTAGCGGGGGGTTCTACAATGAGCAGTTCTTC
TRBV12-3/TRBV12-4	TRBD1	TRBJ1-2	-	CASSYSGGNGYTF	TGTGCCAGCAGTTACTCAGGGGGGAATGGCTACACCTTC
TRBV6-5	-	TRBJ1-1	-	CASSRTRLNTEAFF	TGTGCCAGCAGCCGGACACGGCTGAACACTGAAGCTTTCTTT
TRBV29-1	TRBD2	TRBJ2-1	-	CSVTRDYYNEQFF	TGCAGCGTCACCCGGGACTACTACAATGAGCAGTTCTTC
TRBV18	-	TRBJ1-2	once	CASSPSPRNYGYTF	TGTGCCAGCTCTCCAAGTCCGAGAAACTATGGCTACACCTTC
TRBV27	-	TRBJ1-2	-	CASSLTGNYGYTF	TGTGCCAGCAGTTTAACAGGGAACTATGGCTACACCTTC
TRBV19	-	TRBJ1-2	-	CARIPDQGLYGYTF	TGTGCCAGGATTCCCGACCAGGGCTTGTATGGCTACACCTTC
TRBV2	-	TRBJ1-5	many	CASSEARGKQPQHF	TGTGCCAGCAGTGAAGCAAGGGGGAAACAGCCCCAGCATTTT
TRBV4-1	-	TRBJ2-7	-	CASSQDRGFDEQYF	TGCGCCAGCAGCCAAGATCGGGGGTTCGACGAGCAGTACTTC
TRBV19	TRBD1	TRBJ2-7	-	CASSIRQGMDEQYF	TGTGCCAGTAGTATTCGACAGGGGATGGACGAGCAGTACTTC
TRBV28	-	TRBJ1-3	-	CASSPGAGNTIYF	TGTGCCAGCTCTCCGGGGGCTGGAAACACCATATATTTT
TRBV19	-	TRBJ2-6	-	CASSPRTLTGANVLTF	TGTGCCAGTAGTCCAAGGACACTTACTGGGGCCAACGTCCTGACTTTC
TRBV28	-	TRBJ1-4	-	CASSQQGWGKLFF	TGTGCCAGCAGCCAACAGGGTTGGGGAAAACTGTTTTTT
TRBV7-2	TRBD1	TRBJ1-1	few	CASSPPGQGHFGAFF	TGTGCCAGCAGCCCCCCGGGACAGGGCCATTTCGGAGCTTTCTTT
TRBV19	TRBD2	TRBJ2-3	-	CASGQRGRKDTQYF	TGTGCCAGTGGCCAGCGGGGCCGTAAGGATACGCAGTATTTT